The 10 T cell receptor beta chains below all came from one sample that was sequenced in a study of T cells expressing NK-cell markers. TCRdb reprocessed the 5' RACE reads and keeps a single row for each CDR3 protein, giving no DNA. The table for this sample gives 550,000 or so distinct CDR3 sequences. The source material was blood T cells: a sorted CD56 or NKG2C T cell subset, CD4+ or CD8+ T cells, or bulk PBMC T cells (not recorded which). The origin of the receptors is a man aged 18 to 30 in good health.

The V and J genes are TRBV5-5 and TRBJ2-5; without DNA, the TCRdb call of TRBD2 cannot be checked. Germline V gene data show CDR1 as SGHKS and CDR2 as YYEKEE (reference sequence). The CDR3 covers 17 residues. This chain's CDR3 is CASSSFPTSGIGETQYF.

The genes are TRBV5-4 and TRBJ2-1; TCRdb picks TRBD1, but there is no DNA to check that call. This CDR3 spans 16 amino acids. Germline loops: CDR1 SGHNT, CDR2 YYREEE (reference sequence). The CDR3 loop is CASSLAPGQGAGEQFF.

The rearrangement links TRBV5-1 to TRBJ2-1. CDR3 length: 14 residues. Germline V gene sequence: CDR1 SGHRS, CDR2 YFSETQ. CDR3 amino acids: CASSLRLNYNEQFF. Supplemented by reference TRBV5-1 and TRBJ2-1, the full variable domain reads KAGVTQTPRYLIKTRGQQVTLSCSPISGHRSVSWYQQTPGQGLQFLFEYFSETQRNKGNFPGRFSGRQFSNSRSEMNVSTLELGDSALYLCASSLRLNYNEQFFGPGTRLTVL.

The chain employs TRBV6-2 or TRBV6-3 and TRBJ2-7; without DNA, the TCRdb call of TRBD2 cannot be checked. The length of the CDR3 is 16 residues. CDR1 is MNHEY, CDR2 SVGEGT, per germline. The CDR3 spells CASSYGLAERSYEQYF.

The J gene is TRBJ2-1, the V gene TRBV24-1; TCRdb reports TRBD2, a call that lacks DNA to check it against. This CDR3 comprises 13 residues. CDR1 is KGHDR, CDR2 SFDVKD, per germline. This CDR3 is CATEEGVYNEQFF.

This chain joins TRBV19 and TRBJ2-7; the D gene TCRdb calls, TRBD1, cannot be checked with no DNA. CDR1 is LNHDA and CDR2 is SQIVND in the germline V gene (reference sequence). This CDR3 is 14 amino acids long. The CDR3 here is CACSRTGLSYEQYF.

V gene TRBV5-1 combines with J gene TRBJ2-2; TCRdb reports TRBD2, a call that lacks DNA to check it against. Looked up from germline, CDR1 is SGHRS and CDR2 is YFSETQ. There are 18 residues in the CDR3. This CDR3 is CASSLERTSGAWTGELFF.

CDR3: CATSDSLLDTQYF. The chain is built from TRBV24-1 and TRBJ2-3; TCRdb indicates TRBD2, and absent DNA this call remains unverified. The CDR3 sequence is 13 residues long. Germline V gene sequence: CDR1 KGHDR, CDR2 SFDVKD.

This chain uses TRBV2 with TRBJ1-4; the TRBD1 assignment by TCRdb is unverifiable without DNA. CDR1 is SNHLY, CDR2 FYNNEI, per germline. The CDR3 sequence is 15 residues long. CDR3 in amino acids: CASTLPTGGSEKLFF.

The chain recombines TRBV18 with TRBJ2-5; TCRdb's D call, TRBD1, is unchecked because there is no DNA. Germline CDR1 is KGHSH and CDR2 is LQKENI. The CDR3 consists of 16 residues. The CDR3 protein is CASSPPGTGSQETQYF. The full variable domain, with the rest looked up from reference TRBV18 and TRBJ2-5, is NAGVMQNPRHLVRRRGQEARLRCSPMKGHSHVYWYRQLPEEGLKFMVYLQKENIIDESGMPKERFSAEFPKEGPSILRIQQVVRGDSAAYFCASSPPGTGSQETQYFGPGTRLLVL.